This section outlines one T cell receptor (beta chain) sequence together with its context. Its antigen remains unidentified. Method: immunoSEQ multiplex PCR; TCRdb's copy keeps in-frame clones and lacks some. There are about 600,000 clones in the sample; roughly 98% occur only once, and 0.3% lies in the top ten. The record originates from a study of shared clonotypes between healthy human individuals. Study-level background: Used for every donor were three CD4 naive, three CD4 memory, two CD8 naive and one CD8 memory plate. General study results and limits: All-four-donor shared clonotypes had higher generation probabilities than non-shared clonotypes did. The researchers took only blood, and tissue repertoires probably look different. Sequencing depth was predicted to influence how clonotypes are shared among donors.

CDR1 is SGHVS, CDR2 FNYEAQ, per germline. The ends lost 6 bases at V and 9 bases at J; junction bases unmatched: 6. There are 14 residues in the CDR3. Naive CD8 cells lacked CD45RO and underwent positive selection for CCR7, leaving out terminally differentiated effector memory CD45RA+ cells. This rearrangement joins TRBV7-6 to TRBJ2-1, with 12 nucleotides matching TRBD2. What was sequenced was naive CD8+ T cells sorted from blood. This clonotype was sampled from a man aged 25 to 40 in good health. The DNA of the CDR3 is TGTGCCAGCAGTCGACTAGCGGGAGCGAGTGAGCAGTTCTTC. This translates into CASSRLAGASEQFF.